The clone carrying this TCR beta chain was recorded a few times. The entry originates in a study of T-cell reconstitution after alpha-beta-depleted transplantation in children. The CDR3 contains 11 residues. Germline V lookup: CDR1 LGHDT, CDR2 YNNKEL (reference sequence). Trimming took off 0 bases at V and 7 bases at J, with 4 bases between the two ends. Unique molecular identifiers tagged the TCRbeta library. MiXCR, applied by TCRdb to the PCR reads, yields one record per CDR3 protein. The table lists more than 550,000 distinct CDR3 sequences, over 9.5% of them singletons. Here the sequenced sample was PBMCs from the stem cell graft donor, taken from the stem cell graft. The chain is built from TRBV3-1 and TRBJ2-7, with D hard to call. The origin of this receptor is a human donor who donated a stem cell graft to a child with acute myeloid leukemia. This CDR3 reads CASSQEQEQYF. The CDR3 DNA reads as TGTGCCAGCAGCCAAGAGCAGGAGCAGTACTTC.